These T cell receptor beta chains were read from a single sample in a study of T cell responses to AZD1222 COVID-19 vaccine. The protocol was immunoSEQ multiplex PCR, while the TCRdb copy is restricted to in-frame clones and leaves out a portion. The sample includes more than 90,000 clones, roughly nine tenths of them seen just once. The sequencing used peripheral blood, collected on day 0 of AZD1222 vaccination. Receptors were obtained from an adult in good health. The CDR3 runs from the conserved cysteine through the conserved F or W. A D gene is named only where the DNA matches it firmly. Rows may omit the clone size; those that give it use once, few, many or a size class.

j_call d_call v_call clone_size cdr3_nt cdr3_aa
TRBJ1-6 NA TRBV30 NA TGTGCCTGGAGTAAGGGACTCTATAATTCACCCCTCCACTTT CAWSKGLYNSPLHF
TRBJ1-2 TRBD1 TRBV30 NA TGTGCCTGGAGCGGGACAGAAAACTATGGCTACACCTTC CAWSGTENYGYTF
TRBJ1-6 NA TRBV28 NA TGTGCCAGCAGTACCTTAAGTTCACCCCTCCACTTT CASSTLSSPLHF
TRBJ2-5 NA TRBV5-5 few TGTGCCAGCAGCTTCAACTCGGGGCAGGGTGGAGAGACCCAGTACTTC CASSFNSGQGGETQYF
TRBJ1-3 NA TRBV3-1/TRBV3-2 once TGTGCCAGCAGCCTAGCGGACTTTTCTGGAAACACCATATATTTT CASSLADFSGNTIYF
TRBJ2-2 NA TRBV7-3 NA TGTGCCAGCAGCTTAAATGTACTAGAGAACACCGGGGAGCTGTTTTTT CASSLNVLENTGELFF
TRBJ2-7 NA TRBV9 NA TGTGCCAGCAGCGAGGGGGAGGGCGGCTACGAGCAGTACTTC CASSEGEGGYEQYF
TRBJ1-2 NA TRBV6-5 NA TGTGCCAGCAGTTACTTGGGGTTTGGCTATGGCTACACCTTC CASSYLGFGYGYTF
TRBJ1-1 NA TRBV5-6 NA TGTGCCAGCAGTCCACCGGTAGGCACTGAAGCTTTCTTT CASSPPVGTEAFF
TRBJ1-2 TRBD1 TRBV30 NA TGTGCCTGGAGTACTCACAGGGGTAATGGCTACACCTTC CAWSTHRGNGYTF
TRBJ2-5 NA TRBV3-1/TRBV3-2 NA TGTGCCAGCAGCCAAGATCTGCTAGAGACCCAGTACTTC CASSQDLLETQYF
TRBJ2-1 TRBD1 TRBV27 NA TGTGCCAGCAGACGGGACAGGGGCTCCTACAATGAGCAGTTCTTC CASRRDRGSYNEQFF
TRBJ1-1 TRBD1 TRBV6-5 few TGTGCCAGCAGGTGGACAGGGATCATTCACACTGAAGCTTTCTTT CASRWTGIIHTEAFF
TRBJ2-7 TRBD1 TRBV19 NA TGTGCCAGTAGTATAGGTCAGGGGGCGCGAGAGCAGTACTTC CASSIGQGAREQYF
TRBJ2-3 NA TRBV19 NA TGTGCCAGTAGTCCCCGACAGAGCACAGATACGCAGTATTTT CASSPRQSTDTQYF
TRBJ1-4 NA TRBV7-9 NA TGTGCCAGCAGCCCTGGACAGCAGTATAATGAAAAACTGTTTTTT CASSPGQQYNEKLFF
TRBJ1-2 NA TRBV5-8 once TGTGCCAGCAGCCACGGACAGAGAACGAACTATGGCTACACCTTC CASSHGQRTNYGYTF
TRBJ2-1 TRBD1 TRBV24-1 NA TGTGCCACCAGTGATTTCCGGGACAGTGACAATGAGCAGTTCTTC CATSDFRDSDNEQFF
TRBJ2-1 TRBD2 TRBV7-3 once TGTGCCAGCAGCCTACGCGGGAGGAGCTCCTACAATGAGCAGTTCTTC CASSLRGRSSYNEQFF
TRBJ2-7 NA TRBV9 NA TGTGCCAGCAGCGTAGGCCCGGGTCCCTACGAGCAGTACTTC CASSVGPGPYEQYF
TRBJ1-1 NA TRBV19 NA TGTGCCAGTAGTTCCCCCCTATGGGCACCTGAAGCTTTCTTT CASSSPLWAPEAFF
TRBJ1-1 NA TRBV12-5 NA TGTGCTAGTGGTTTGGTGGCAGGGACGTACACTGAAGCTTTCTTT CASGLVAGTYTEAFF
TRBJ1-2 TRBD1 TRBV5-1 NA TGCGCCAGCAGCACAGACAGGGGGCTCGATGGCTACACCTTC CASSTDRGLDGYTF
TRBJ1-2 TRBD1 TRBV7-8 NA TGTGCCAGCAGCCTAATGGGACAGGGGACGTATGGCTACACCTTC CASSLMGQGTYGYTF
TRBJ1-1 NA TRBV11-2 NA TGTGCCAGCAGCTTGTGGGGAGATAGGAACACTGAAGCTTTCTTT CASSLWGDRNTEAFF